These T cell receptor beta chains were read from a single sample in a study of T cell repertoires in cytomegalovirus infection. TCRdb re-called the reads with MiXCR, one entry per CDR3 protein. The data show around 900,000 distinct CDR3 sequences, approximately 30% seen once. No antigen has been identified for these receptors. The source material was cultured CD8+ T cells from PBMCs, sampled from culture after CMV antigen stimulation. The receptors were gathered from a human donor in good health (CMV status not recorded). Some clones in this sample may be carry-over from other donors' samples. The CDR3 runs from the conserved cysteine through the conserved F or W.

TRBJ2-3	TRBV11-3	CASSDSRAFDGSDTQYF
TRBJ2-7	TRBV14	CASSQGTATWGFYEQYF
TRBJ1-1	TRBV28	CASSPPQGSTEAFF
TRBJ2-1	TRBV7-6	CASSFQAYSGNEQFF
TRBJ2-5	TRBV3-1	CASSQASQGVETQYF
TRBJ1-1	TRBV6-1	CASSEIQGDTEAFF
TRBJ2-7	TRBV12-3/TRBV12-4	CASSPPGGVNEQYF
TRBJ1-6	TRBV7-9	CASSLFTDRVPQNSPLHF
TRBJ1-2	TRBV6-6	CASSYPRGFADRGFRGYTF
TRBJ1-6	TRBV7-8	CASSPSNPGTGRNSPLHF
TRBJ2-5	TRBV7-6	CASSRSGETQYF
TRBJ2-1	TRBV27	CASSLSSYQLSAEQFF
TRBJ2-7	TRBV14	CASSQESRAREQYF
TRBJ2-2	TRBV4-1	CASSQYSVTTNTGELFF
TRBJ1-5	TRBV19	CASSMGGTNQPQHF
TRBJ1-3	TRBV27	CASSPAGLSGNTIYF
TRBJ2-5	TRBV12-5	CVSSPDRGRETQYF
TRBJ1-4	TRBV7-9	CASSLVIGVNEKLFF
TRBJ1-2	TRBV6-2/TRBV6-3	CASSYFGGHGYTF
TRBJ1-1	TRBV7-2	CASSWGPQGRFTEAFF
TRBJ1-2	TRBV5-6	CTSSSTPSGDYGYTF
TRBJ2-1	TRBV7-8	CASSLAGTEEQFF
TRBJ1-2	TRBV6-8	CASTSLDGPRYGYTF
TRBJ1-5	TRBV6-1	CASSEDTGSNQPQHF
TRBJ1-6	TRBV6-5	CASSSNSPLHF
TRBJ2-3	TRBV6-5	CASSGPFPGTDTQYF
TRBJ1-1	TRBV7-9	CASSLILTEAFF
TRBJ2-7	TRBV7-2	CASSWVQTPSYEQYF
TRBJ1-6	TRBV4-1	CASSQEAGQRNSPLHF
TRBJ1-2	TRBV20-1	CSARGRTGRLDYGYTF
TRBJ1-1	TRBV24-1	CATSDLWGAEAFF
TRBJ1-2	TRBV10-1	CASSETTVNYGYTF
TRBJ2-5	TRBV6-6	CANTRTSAGVNGETQYF
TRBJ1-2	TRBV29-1	CSVVADLGYTF